A selection of T cell receptor beta chains follows, all from one sample in a study of blood T cell repertoires in COVID-19. This table comes from immunoSEQ multiplex PCR, and its TCRdb copy is limited to in-frame clones, with some not included. The data contain more than 300,000 clones, approximately 93% of them singletons. The source material was PBMCs or T cells enriched from blood (not recorded which). These TCRs come from a woman aged 40 to 50 who had been exposed to COVID-19. CDR3s include the opening cysteine and the closing phenylalanine or tryptophan. The order of the fields is V gene, clone size, J gene, CDR3 protein. The size entry is marked missing in some rows and otherwise reads once, few, many or a size class.

v_gene: TRBV10-3
abundance: few
j_gene: TRBJ1-5
CDR3aa: CAIRQEFSNQPQHF

v_gene: TRBV7-9
abundance: -
j_gene: TRBJ1-1
CDR3aa: CASSRNRGGNTEAFF

v_gene: TRBV7-9
abundance: -
j_gene: TRBJ1-3
CDR3aa: CASSSHQGNTIYF

v_gene: TRBV6-5
abundance: -
j_gene: TRBJ1-4
CDR3aa: CASTRGLENEKLFF

v_gene: TRBV5-1
abundance: -
j_gene: TRBJ2-3
CDR3aa: CASSLAAGGSADTQYF

v_gene: TRBV5-4
abundance: -
j_gene: TRBJ2-7
CDR3aa: CASSLDRLGEQYF

v_gene: TRBV3-1/TRBV3-2
abundance: -
j_gene: TRBJ1-6
CDR3aa: CASSLVGGSYNSPLHF

v_gene: TRBV3-1/TRBV3-2
abundance: -
j_gene: TRBJ2-7
CDR3aa: CASSPRPPYEQYF

v_gene: TRBV10-1
abundance: once
j_gene: TRBJ2-6
CDR3aa: CASIQFSGNYSGANVLTF

v_gene: TRBV7-3
abundance: -
j_gene: TRBJ1-2
CDR3aa: CASSSGQGYGYTF

v_gene: TRBV5-1
abundance: -
j_gene: TRBJ2-5
CDR3aa: CASSSTGLGGQETQYF

v_gene: TRBV11-3
abundance: -
j_gene: TRBJ1-2
CDR3aa: CASSLGWRNYGYTF

v_gene: TRBV27
abundance: -
j_gene: TRBJ1-6
CDR3aa: CASSSIRQGKSSPLHF

v_gene: TRBV19
abundance: many
j_gene: TRBJ2-1
CDR3aa: CASSKRGAYNEQFF

v_gene: TRBV27
abundance: -
j_gene: TRBJ1-1
CDR3aa: CASSLSGTQNTEAFF

v_gene: TRBV24-1
abundance: -
j_gene: TRBJ2-3
CDR3aa: CATMGLGADTQYF

v_gene: TRBV19
abundance: -
j_gene: TRBJ2-7
CDR3aa: CASSQRGQGYEQYF

v_gene: TRBV5-1
abundance: -
j_gene: TRBJ1-3
CDR3aa: CASKEGLGNTIYF

v_gene: TRBV19
abundance: -
j_gene: TRBJ1-3
CDR3aa: CASSSSSGNTIYF

v_gene: TRBV24-1
abundance: -
j_gene: TRBJ1-2
CDR3aa: CATSDPYGYTF

v_gene: TRBV5-8
abundance: once
j_gene: TRBJ1-2
CDR3aa: CASSPTGSDGYTF

v_gene: TRBV19
abundance: -
j_gene: TRBJ1-1
CDR3aa: CASSMGPGVPEAFF

v_gene: TRBV18
abundance: -
j_gene: TRBJ1-3
CDR3aa: CASSPHPGGDGNTIYF

v_gene: TRBV27
abundance: -
j_gene: TRBJ1-2
CDR3aa: CASSSGQAGNYGYTF

v_gene: TRBV30
abundance: -
j_gene: TRBJ1-2
CDR3aa: CAWTPPGTGVRYGYTF

v_gene: TRBV7-2
abundance: -
j_gene: TRBJ1-2
CDR3aa: CASSLSPGSIDYGYTF

v_gene: TRBV5-6
abundance: -
j_gene: TRBJ2-5
CDR3aa: CASSLVWPGPETQYF

v_gene: TRBV5-4
abundance: -
j_gene: TRBJ2-1
CDR3aa: CASSFRTRAVYNEQFF

v_gene: TRBV6-5
abundance: once
j_gene: TRBJ1-1
CDR3aa: CASIRAGSTEAFF

v_gene: TRBV3-1/TRBV3-2
abundance: -
j_gene: TRBJ2-7
CDR3aa: CASSQEGGPYEQYF

v_gene: TRBV9
abundance: -
j_gene: TRBJ1-1
CDR3aa: CASSVDSWRGGAFF

v_gene: TRBV6-5
abundance: -
j_gene: TRBJ1-3
CDR3aa: CASSYRSPGNTIYF